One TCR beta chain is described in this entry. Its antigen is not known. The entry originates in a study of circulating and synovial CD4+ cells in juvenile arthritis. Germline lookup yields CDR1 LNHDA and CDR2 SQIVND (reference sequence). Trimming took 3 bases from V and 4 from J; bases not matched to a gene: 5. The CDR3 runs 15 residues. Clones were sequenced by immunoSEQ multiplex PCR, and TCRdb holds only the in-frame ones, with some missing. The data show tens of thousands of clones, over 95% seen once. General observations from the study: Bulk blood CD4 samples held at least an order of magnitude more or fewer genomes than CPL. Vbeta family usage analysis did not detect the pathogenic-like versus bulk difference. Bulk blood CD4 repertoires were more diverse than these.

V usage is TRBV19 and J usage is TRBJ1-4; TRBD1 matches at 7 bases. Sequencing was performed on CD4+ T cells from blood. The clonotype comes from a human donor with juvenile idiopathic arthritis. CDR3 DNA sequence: TGTGCCAGTAGTATCGGGGGACAGATTAATGAAAAACTGTTTTTT. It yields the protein CASSIGGQINEKLFF. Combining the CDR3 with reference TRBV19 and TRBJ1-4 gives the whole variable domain DGGITQSPKYLFRKEGQNVTLSCEQNLNHDAMYWYRQDPGQGLRLIYYSQIVNDFQKGDIAEGYSVSREKKESFPLTVTSAQKNPTAFYLCASSIGGQINEKLFFGSGTQLSVL.